This passage covers 21 T cell receptor beta chains from one sample sequenced in a study of a mutant IDH1 vaccine in newly diagnosed glioma. The sample's time point: baseline, week 1 (first vaccination visit). Stated treatment: pre-vaccination baseline after standard-of-care therapy. The assay was immunoSEQ multiplex PCR, and TCRdb's table has in-frame clones only and misses some. The table has over 80,000 clones, 70% to 90% seen once. This sample comprised PBMCs, obtained from a glioma patient treated with radiotherapy, temozolomide or both. The receptors derive from a woman in her 50s with glioma.

The V call is TRBV11-2, the J call TRBJ2-3; perhaps TRBD1 as D (6 bases). The germline gives CDR1 SGHAT, CDR2 FQNNGV. The length of the CDR3 is 16 residues. V lost 0 bases to trimming and J lost 3 bases, with 13 bases between them. DNA for the CDR3: TGTGCCAGCAGCTTAGAGTGGGCCGGGACAACAGATACGCAGTATTTT. It translates to CASSLEWAGTTDTQYF. Variable domain in full (rest from reference TRBV11-2 and TRBJ2-3): EAGVAQSPRYKIIEKRQSVAFWCNPISGHATLYWYQQILGQGPKLLIQFQNNGVVDDSQLPKDRFSAERLKGVDSTLKIQPAKLEDSAVYLCASSLEWAGTTDTQYFGPGTRLTVL.

The chain carries TRBV6-1 and TRBJ2-6; possible D gene TRBD1, 5 bases. The CDR3 length is 14 residues. Germline lookup yields CDR1 MNHNS and CDR2 SASEGT. V shed 2 bases and J shed 7 bases, with 9 bases lying between them. Here the CDR3 DNA reads TGTGCCAGCAGTGAACACCAGGGAGCCAACGTCCTGACTTTC. It is translated as CASSEHQGANVLTF.

The chain couples TRBV13 to TRBJ2-5; D is ambiguous. The CDR3 runs to 16 residues. Germline V gives CDR1 PRHDT, CDR2 FYEKMQ (reference sequence). The ends were cut back, 5 bases at V and 4 bases at J, with 20 bases in the middle. The CDR3 protein is CASSPPRPNKGETQYF. The CDR3 DNA reads TGTGCCAGCAGCCCGCCTAGGCCGAATAAAGGAGAGACCCAGTACTTC.

The CDR3 DNA follows: TGTGCCAGCAGCCATGGAAGACAGGGAGGAAATTCACCCCTCCACTTT. This codes for CASSHGRQGGNSPLHF. The genes are TRBV9 and TRBJ1-6; 7 bases agree with TRBD1. J gave up 7 bases and V 4 bases, and 11 bases lay outside the gene matches. The germline CDR1 and CDR2 sequences are SGDLS and YYNGEE. The CDR3 spans 16 residues.

The V gene is TRBV2, the J gene TRBJ2-2; 8 nucleotides agree with TRBD1. CDR3 length: 14 residues. V lost 6 bases to trimming and J lost 1 base; unmatched junction nucleotides: 1. CDR1 is SNHLY and CDR2 is FYNNEI in the germline V gene. Written as DNA, the CDR3 is TGTGCCAGCAGGGGGACAGGGAACACCGGGGAGCTGTTTTTT. Its translation: CASRGTGNTGELFF.

The chain links TRBV18 to TRBJ2-2; weak D call: TRBD2 (5 bases). The germline V and J ends were trimmed by 5 bases and 3 bases, with 16 bases remaining between them. The germline V gene encodes CDR1 KGHSH and CDR2 LQKENI. The CDR3 runs 16 residues. CDR3 in DNA: TGTGCCAGCTCAAACGTCCTCGGGGTGGACACCGGGGAGCTGTTTTTT. This codes for CASSNVLGVDTGELFF.

This chain joins TRBV7-3 and TRBJ2-2; 7 nucleotides line up with TRBD2. The CDR3 consists of 16 residues. Germline assignment: CDR1 SGHTA and CDR2 FQGTGA. Trimming removed 4 bases from V and 3 bases from J; junction bases left unmatched: 8. This CDR3 reads CASSSMGGPHTGELFF. CDR3 coding DNA: TGTGCCAGCAGCTCCATGGGAGGGCCGCACACCGGGGAGCTGTTTTTT.

The chain joins TRBV9 to TRBJ2-5; D is possibly TRBD1 (5 bases). This CDR3 is 15 amino acids long. With 2 bases removed from V and 0 bases from J, the gap between germline ends came to 11 bases. Germline V gene lookup returns CDR1 SGDLS and CDR2 YYNGEE. CDR3 amino acids: CASSVRGLYQETQYF. The CDR3 DNA reads as TGTGCCAGCAGCGTTAGGGGATTGTACCAAGAGACCCAGTACTTC.

J is TRBJ2-7 and V is TRBV4-2; D uncertain. In germline, CDR1 is LGHNA, CDR2 YNFKEQ. Trimming cost V 0 bases and J 4 bases, with 10 bases left between them. The CDR3 sequence is 14 residues long. The CDR3 region has the DNA TGTGCCAGCAGCCAAGAAATAAATCCTTACGAGCAGTACTTC. It translates to CASSQEINPYEQYF.

The chain links TRBV7-9 to TRBJ2-7; D unclear. V gave up 3 bases and J gave up 0 bases, with 9 bases separating them. This CDR3 contains 14 residues. CDR1 SEHNR and CDR2 FQNEAQ come from the germline V gene (reference sequence). Here the CDR3 DNA reads TGTGCCAGCAGCTTCCAGGTCAGCTCCTACGAGCAGTACTTC. As protein: CASSFQVSSYEQYF.

The V call is TRBV6-6, the J call TRBJ2-5; no reliable D call. V was pared by 6 bases and J by 2 bases, with 1 base between. Germline CDR1 MNHNY, CDR2 SVGAGI (reference sequence). The CDR3 covers 10 residues. The CDR3: CASRQETQYF. The CDR3 DNA sequence: TGTGCCAGCAGACAAGAGACCCAGTACTTC.

The chain couples TRBV19 to TRBJ2-4; possibly TRBD1 for D (5 bases). Looked up from germline, CDR1 is LNHDA and CDR2 is SQIVND (reference sequence). The CDR3 extends over 13 amino acids. Trimming cost V 9 bases and J 6 bases, with 15 bases left between them. CDR3 residues: CASADSSLNIQYF. CDR3 coding DNA: TGTGCCAGCGCCGACAGTTCCTTAAACATTCAGTACTTC.

The rearrangement joins TRBV5-1 to TRBJ2-2; either TRBD1 or TRBD2 may supply D (5 bases each). The CDR3 has 14 amino acids. Germline CDR1 is SGHRS and CDR2 is YFSETQ. V was pared by 3 bases and J by 3 bases, with 9 bases between. The CDR3 nucleotides are TGCGCCAGCAGCTACGGGGCTTACACCGGGGAGCTGTTTTTT. Amino acid sequence: CASSYGAYTGELFF.

This chain joins TRBV9 and TRBJ2-3, with TRBD2 matching over 13 bases. With V trimmed by 4 bases and J by 4 bases, 9 bases remained unmatched. Looked up from germline, CDR1 is SGDLS and CDR2 is YYNGEE. This CDR3 has 17 residues. This chain's CDR3 is CASSPRLAGGAADTQYF. CDR3 coding DNA: TGTGCCAGCAGCCCGAGACTAGCGGGAGGAGCTGCAGATACGCAGTATTTT.

This chain joins TRBV19 and TRBJ2-7; TRBD1 is a possible D gene (6 bases). The V end was cut by 9 bases, the J end by 4 bases, with 16 bases between. CDR3 length: 13 residues. Germline V gives CDR1 LNHDA, CDR2 SQIVND (reference sequence). As DNA, the CDR3 is TGTGCCAGCGCCCGACTTACAGGGTACGAGCAGTACTTC. Translated: CASARLTGYEQYF.

The chain employs TRBV14 and TRBJ2-3, with D perhaps TRBD1 or TRBD2 (6 bases each). The CDR3 has 16 amino acids. Trimming removed 0 bases from V and 2 bases from J, with 12 bases in between. The germline CDR1 and CDR2 sequences are SGHDN and FVKESK. The CDR3 sequence: CASSQDGGRVTDTQYF. The CDR3 coding sequence is TGTGCCAGCAGCCAAGATGGGGGGCGCGTCACAGATACGCAGTATTTT.

The rearrangement links TRBV11-2 to TRBJ1-1; D not certain. Deletions cut 1 base from V and 0 bases from J, with 6 bases between. The germline V gene encodes CDR1 SGHAT and CDR2 FQNNGV. CDR3 length: 14 amino acids. The CDR3 is CASSLVALNTEAFF. The CDR3 DNA reads TGTGCCAGCAGCTTAGTTGCCCTGAACACTGAAGCTTTCTTT.

The chain employs TRBV28 and TRBJ1-1; 9 positions agree with TRBD1. This CDR3 has 15 amino acids. The trim removed 5 bases at V and 5 bases at J, leaving 9 bases unmatched. Germline V gene data show CDR1 as MDHEN and CDR2 as SYDVKM. The CDR3 DNA is TGTGCCAGCAGTCCAGCCGGGACAGGGTGGACTGAAGCTTTCTTT. Translating it yields CASSPAGTGWTEAFF.

The V call is TRBV9, the J call TRBJ2-2; 10 bases map to TRBD2. The CDR3 has 15 residues. The J segment lost 4 bases and the V segment lost 4 bases, leaving 4 bases of the junction unmatched. CDR1 is SGDLS, CDR2 YYNGEE, per germline. The CDR3 here is CASSLRTSGTGELFF. The CDR3 region has the DNA TGTGCCAGCAGCCTGCGGACTAGCGGCACCGGGGAGCTGTTTTTT.

The gene calls are TRBV5-6 and TRBJ1-3; 8 bases map to TRBD1. V lost 5 bases, J lost 3 bases, and 13 bases stayed unmatched. The CDR3 runs 17 residues. Germline-derived CDR1 and CDR2 are SGHDT and YYEEEE. The CDR3 bases are TGTGCCAGCAGTCTGGACAGGGAGAACTATTATGGAAACACCATATATTTT. This encodes CASSLDRENYYGNTIYF.

This sequence joins TRBV10-3 and TRBJ2-5, with D perhaps matching TRBD2 (6 bases). Trimming took 6 bases from V and 5 from J, leaving 19 bases between them. Germline V gives CDR1 ENHRY, CDR2 SYGVKD. The CDR3 is 15 amino acids. CDR3 amino acids: CAIRGGRTSGETQYF. Here the CDR3 DNA reads TGTGCCATCAGAGGAGGGCGGACCTCAGGGGAGACCCAGTACTTC.